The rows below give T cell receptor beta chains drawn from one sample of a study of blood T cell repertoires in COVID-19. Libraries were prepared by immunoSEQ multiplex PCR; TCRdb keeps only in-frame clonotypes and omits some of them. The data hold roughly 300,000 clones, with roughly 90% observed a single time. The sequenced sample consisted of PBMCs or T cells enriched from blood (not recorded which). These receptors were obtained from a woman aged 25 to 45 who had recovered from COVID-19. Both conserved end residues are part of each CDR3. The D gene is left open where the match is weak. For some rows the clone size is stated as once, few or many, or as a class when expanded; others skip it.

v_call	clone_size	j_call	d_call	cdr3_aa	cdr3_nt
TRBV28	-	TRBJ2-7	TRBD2	CASSLPTSGSTHEQYF	TGTGCCAGCAGTTTACCCACTAGCGGGAGTACCCACGAGCAGTACTTC
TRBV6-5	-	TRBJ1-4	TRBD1	CASTLGTGGDEKLFF	TGTGCCAGCACACTAGGGACAGGTGGAGATGAAAAACTGTTTTTT
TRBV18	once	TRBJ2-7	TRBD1	CASSPDRGGLYEQYF	TGTGCCAGCTCACCGGACAGGGGTGGACTCTACGAGCAGTACTTC
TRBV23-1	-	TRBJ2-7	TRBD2	CASSQYRGRNNEQYF	TGCGCCAGCAGTCAATACCGCGGGAGGAATAACGAGCAGTACTTC
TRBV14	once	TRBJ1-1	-	CASSQAGSGTEAFF	TGTGCCAGCAGCCAAGCCGGGAGCGGCACTGAAGCTTTCTTT
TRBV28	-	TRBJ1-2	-	CASKERDEVYGYTF	TGTGCCAGCAAGGAGCGGGATGAGGTCTATGGCTACACCTTC
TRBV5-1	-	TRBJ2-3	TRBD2	CASSLGTSRSGTDTQYF	TGCGCCAGCAGCCTTGGGACTAGCCGGTCTGGCACAGATACGCAGTATTTT
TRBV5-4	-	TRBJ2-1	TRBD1	CASGRQGPYNEQFF	TGTGCCAGCGGACGACAGGGTCCTTACAATGAGCAGTTCTTC
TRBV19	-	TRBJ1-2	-	CASSGHLNYGYTF	TGTGCCAGTTCGGGACACCTTAACTATGGCTACACCTTC
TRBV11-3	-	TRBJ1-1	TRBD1	CASSGLRGDTEAFF	TGTGCCAGCAGCGGACTCAGGGGGGACACTGAAGCTTTCTTT
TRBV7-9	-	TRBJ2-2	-	CASSLNTRGELFF	TGTGCCAGCAGCTTAAATACGCGCGGGGAGCTGTTTTTT
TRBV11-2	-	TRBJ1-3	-	CASSPTRHPSGNTIYF	TGTGCCAGCAGCCCGACACGCCATCCCTCTGGAAACACCATATATTTT
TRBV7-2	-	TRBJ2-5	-	CASSLGGRREETQYF	TGTGCCAGCAGCTTAGGAGGTCGCAGGGAAGAGACCCAGTACTTC
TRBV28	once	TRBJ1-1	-	CASSPPAGTEAFF	TGTGCCAGCTCCCCCCCCGCAGGAACTGAAGCTTTCTTT
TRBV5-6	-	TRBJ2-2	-	CASSLTNIYTGELFF	TGTGCCAGCAGCTTAACAAATATATACACCGGGGAGCTGTTTTTT
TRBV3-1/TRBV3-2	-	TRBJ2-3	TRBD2	CASSPLAGNTDTQYF	TGTGCCAGCAGCCCACTAGCGGGGAACACAGATACGCAGTATTTT
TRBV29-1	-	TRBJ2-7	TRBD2	CSVSAGGTYEQYF	TGCAGCGTCTCAGCGGGAGGGACCTACGAGCAGTACTTC
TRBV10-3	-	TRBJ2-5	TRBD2	CAIRDLAEKETQYF	TGTGCCATCAGGGACCTAGCGGAAAAAGAGACCCAGTACTTC
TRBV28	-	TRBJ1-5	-	CASAGSWGNQPQHF	TGTGCCAGCGCGGGAAGTTGGGGCAATCAGCCCCAGCATTTT
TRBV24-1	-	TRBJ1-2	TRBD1	CATSDSKDRHHGYTF	TGTGCCACCAGTGATTCTAAGGACAGGCATCATGGCTACACCTTC
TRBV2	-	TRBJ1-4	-	CASSEFRQANEKLFF	TGTGCCAGCAGTGAATTTCGACAGGCTAATGAAAAACTGTTTTTT
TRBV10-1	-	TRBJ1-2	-	CASSCPKQGIPYGYTF	TGCGCCAGCTCCTGTCCTAAACAGGGAATCCCATATGGCTACACCTTC
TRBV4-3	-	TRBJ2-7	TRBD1	CASSQRGQTYEQYF	TGCGCCAGCAGCCAACGGGGACAGACCTACGAGCAGTACTTC
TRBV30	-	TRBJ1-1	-	CAWSPPPATEAFF	TGTGCCTGGAGTCCCCCGCCTGCGACTGAAGCTTTCTTT
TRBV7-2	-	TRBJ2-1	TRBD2	CASSLGVTSEKFF	TGTGCCAGCAGCTTAGGAGTGACTAGCGAGAAGTTCTTC